Included here is one T cell receptor (beta chain) sequence, with context. This sample includes further DNA sequences coding for the same CDR3. This specimen comes from a study of T cell changes during pregnancy in multiple sclerosis. V shed 3 bases and J shed 3 bases, with 5 bases lying between them. CDR1 is SEHNR, CDR2 FQNEAQ, per germline (reference sequence). The CDR3 covers 12 residues. This table comes from immunoSEQ multiplex PCR, and its TCRdb copy is limited to in-frame clones, with some not included. In the table there are about 61,000 clones, about 87% of which are singletons. This receptor was identified in a female donor in good health, enrolled as a control in a pregnancy study. This rearrangement joins TRBV7-9 to TRBJ1-2, with D unclear. The specimen was peripheral blood, collected in the first trimester of pregnancy. CDR3 DNA sequence: TGTGCCAGCAGCTTGTCGGACTATGGCTACACCTTC. It encodes CASSLSDYGYTF. Combining the CDR3 with reference TRBV7-9 and TRBJ1-2 gives the whole variable domain DTGVSQNPRHKITKRGQNVTFRCDPISEHNRLYWYRQTLGQGPEFLTYFQNEAQLEKSRLLSDRFSAERPKGSFSTLEIQRTEQGDSAMYLCASSLSDYGYTFGSGTRLTVV.